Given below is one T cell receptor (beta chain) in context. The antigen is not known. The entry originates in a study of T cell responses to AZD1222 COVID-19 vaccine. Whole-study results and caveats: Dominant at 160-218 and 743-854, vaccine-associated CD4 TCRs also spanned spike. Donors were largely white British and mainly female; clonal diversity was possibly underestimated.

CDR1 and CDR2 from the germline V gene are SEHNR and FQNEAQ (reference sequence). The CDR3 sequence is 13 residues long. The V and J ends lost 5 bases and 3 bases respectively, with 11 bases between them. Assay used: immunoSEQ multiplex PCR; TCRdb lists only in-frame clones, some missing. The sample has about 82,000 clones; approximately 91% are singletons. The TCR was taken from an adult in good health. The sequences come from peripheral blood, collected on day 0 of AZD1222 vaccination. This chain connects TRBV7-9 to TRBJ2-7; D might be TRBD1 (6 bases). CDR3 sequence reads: CASSPDRFYEQYF. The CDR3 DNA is TGTGCCAGCAGCCCGGACAGATTCTACGAGCAGTACTTC.